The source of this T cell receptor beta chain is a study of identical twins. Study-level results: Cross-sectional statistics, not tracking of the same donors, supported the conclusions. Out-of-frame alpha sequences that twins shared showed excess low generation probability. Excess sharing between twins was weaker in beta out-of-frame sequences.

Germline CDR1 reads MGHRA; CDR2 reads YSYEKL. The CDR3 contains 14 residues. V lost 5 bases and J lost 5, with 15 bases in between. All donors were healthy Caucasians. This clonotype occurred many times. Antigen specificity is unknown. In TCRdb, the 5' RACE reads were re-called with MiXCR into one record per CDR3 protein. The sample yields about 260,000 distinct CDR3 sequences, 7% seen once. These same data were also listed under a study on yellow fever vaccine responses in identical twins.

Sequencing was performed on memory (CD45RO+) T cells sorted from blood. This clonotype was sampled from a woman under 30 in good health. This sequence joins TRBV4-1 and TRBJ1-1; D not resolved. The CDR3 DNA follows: TGCGCCAGCAGCGGACCTCTCAAAGGGACTGAAGCTTTCTTT. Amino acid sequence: CASSGPLKGTEAFF.